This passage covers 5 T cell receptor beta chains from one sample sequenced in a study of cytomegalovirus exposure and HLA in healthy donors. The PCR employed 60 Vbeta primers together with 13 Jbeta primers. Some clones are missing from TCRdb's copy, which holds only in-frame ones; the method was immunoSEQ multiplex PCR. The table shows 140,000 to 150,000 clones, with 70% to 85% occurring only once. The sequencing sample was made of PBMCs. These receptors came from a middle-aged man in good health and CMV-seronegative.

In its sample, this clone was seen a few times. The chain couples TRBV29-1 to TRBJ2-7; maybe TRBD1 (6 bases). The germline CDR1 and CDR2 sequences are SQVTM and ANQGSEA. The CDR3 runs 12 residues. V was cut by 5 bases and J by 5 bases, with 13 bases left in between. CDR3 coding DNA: TGCAGCGTTTCCAAACAGGGTGACGAGCAGTACTTC. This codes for CSVSKQGDEQYF.

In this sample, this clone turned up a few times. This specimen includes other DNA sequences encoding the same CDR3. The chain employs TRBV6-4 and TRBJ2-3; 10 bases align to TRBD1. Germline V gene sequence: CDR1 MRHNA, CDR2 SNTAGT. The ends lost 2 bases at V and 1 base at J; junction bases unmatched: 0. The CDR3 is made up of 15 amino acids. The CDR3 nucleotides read TGTGCCAGCAGTGACGGGACAGGGGGCACAGATACGCAGTATTTT. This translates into CASSDGTGGTDTQYF.

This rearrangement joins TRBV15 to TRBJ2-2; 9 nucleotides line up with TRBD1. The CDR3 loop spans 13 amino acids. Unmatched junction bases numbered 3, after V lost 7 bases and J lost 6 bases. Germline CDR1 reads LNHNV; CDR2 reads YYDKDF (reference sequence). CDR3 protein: CATTGTGPGELFF. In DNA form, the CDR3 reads TGTGCCACCACCGGGACAGGGCCCGGGGAGCTGTTTTTT.

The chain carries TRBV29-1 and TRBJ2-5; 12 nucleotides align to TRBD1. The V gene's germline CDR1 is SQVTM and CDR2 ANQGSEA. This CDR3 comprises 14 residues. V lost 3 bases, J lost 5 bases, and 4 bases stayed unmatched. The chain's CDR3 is CSVDGDRGLETQYF. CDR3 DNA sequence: TGCAGCGTTGATGGGGACAGGGGGCTTGAGACCCAGTACTTC.

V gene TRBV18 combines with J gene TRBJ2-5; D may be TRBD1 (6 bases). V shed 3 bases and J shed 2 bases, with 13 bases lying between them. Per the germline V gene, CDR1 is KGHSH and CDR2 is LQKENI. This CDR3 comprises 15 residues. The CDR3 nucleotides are TGTGCCAGCTCACCGATCGGGACACAACAAGAGACCCAGTACTTC. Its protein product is CASSPIGTQQETQYF. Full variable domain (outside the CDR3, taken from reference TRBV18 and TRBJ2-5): NAGVMQNPRHLVRRRGQEARLRCSPMKGHSHVYWYRQLPEEGLKFMVYLQKENIIDESGMPKERFSAEFPKEGPSILRIQQVVRGDSAAYFCASSPIGTQQETQYFGPGTRLLVL.